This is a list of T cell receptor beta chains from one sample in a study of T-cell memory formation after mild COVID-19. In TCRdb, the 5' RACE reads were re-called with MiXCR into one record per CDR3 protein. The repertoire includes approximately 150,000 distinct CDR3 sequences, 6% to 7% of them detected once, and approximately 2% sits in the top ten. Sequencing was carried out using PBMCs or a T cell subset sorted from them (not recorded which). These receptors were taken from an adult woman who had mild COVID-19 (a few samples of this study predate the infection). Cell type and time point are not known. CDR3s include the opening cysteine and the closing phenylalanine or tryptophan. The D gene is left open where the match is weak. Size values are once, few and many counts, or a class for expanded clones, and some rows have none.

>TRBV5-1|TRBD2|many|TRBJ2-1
TGCGCCAGCAGCTTTCTAGCGGGGGGACTCAATGAGCAGTTCTTC
CASSFLAGGLNEQFF
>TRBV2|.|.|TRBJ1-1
TGTGCCAGCGGCGTTGGGGACACCAGATCGAACACTGAAGCTTTCTTT
CASGVGDTRSNTEAFF
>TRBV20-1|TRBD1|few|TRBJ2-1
TGCAGTGCTAGTGAGGGACAGACTGACAATGAGCAGTTCTTC
CSASEGQTDNEQFF
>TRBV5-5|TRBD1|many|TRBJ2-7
TGTGCCAGCATCCTTACCCCGGGACAGGGCCGAGACGAGCAGTACTTC
CASILTPGQGRDEQYF
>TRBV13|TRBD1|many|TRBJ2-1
TGTGCCAGCAGCCCTTTAAGGACAGGGACCAATGAGCAGTTCTTC
CASSPLRTGTNEQFF
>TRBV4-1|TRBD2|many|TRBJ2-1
TGCGCCAGCAGCCAAGATCAGGTGGCTAGCGGGGGGAGGAGCTCCTACAATGAGCAGTTCTTC
CASSQDQVASGGRSSYNEQFF
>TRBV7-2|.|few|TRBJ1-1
TGTGCCAGCAGCTCGCTCGGACAGCTAAAAGCTTTCTTT
CASSSLGQLKAFF
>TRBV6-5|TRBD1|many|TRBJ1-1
TGTGCCAGCAGTTACTCCGGACAGGGGAGGACTGAAGCTTTCTTT
CASSYSGQGRTEAFF
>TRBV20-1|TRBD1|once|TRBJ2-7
TGCAGTGCACAACCGACAGGGGGCGATTCCTACGAGCAGTACTTC
CSAQPTGGDSYEQYF
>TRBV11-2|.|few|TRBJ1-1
TGTGCCAGCAGCTTAGTGGCAAGGATGAACACTGAAGCTTTCTTT
CASSLVARMNTEAFF
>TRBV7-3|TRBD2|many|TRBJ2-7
TGTGCCAGCAGCCCCCTAGCGGGACCACTGAGGGAGCAGTACTTC
CASSPLAGPLREQYF
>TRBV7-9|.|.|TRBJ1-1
TGTGCCAGCAGCTTAATACTGGGGAGGCCCCCTGAAGCTTTCTTT
CASSLILGRPPEAFF
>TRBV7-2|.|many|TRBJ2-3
TGTGCCAGCAGCCCCTTTGGGGCGGGATGGGGTCAGGGCACAGATACGCAGTATTTT
CASSPFGAGWGQGTDTQYF
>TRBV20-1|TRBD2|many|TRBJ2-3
TGCAGTGCTAGGGGTACTAGCGGGAAGAATGCAGATACGCAGTATTTT
CSARGTSGKNADTQYF
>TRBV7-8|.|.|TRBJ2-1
TGTGCCAGCAGCCCGGTATACAATGAGCAGTTCTTC
CASSPVYNEQFF
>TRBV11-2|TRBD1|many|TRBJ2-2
TGTGCCAGCAGCTTAAAGACAGGGGGCACCGGGGAGCTGTTTTTT
CASSLKTGGTGELFF
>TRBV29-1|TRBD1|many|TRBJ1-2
TGCAGCGTTGCGCAGGGGGACTATGGCTACACCTTC
CSVAQGDYGYTF
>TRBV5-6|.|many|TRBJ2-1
TGTGCCAGCAGTATCCCGGGGGGCGCTTACAATGAGCAGTTCTTC
CASSIPGGAYNEQFF